This TCR beta chain was sequenced during a study of beta chain features in type 1 diabetes. As for the study in general: On cell yields, gender and age, patients and healthy donors were similar.

Markers CD45RO/CCR7/CD25/CD127/CD95/CD27 served to sort CD4+ naive, central memory, regulatory and stem cell-like memory cells. About this clone: Its antigen is currently unknown.

V was pared by 10 bases and J by 4 bases, with 13 bases between. The CDR3 is 12 residues long. Germline V gives CDR1 MNHEY, CDR2 SVGAGI. Expressed TCRB transcripts were sequenced after all isolated RNA was converted to cDNA. Clones were read by immunoSEQ multiplex PCR, and TCRdb kept only the in-frame ones, dropping some. Of 250,000 to 300,000 clones in the sample, roughly 24% were seen once. Overall study results and limits: Overrepresentation of cells with high TCR expression could result from cDNA sequencing. Moderately but significantly shorter TCRB CDR3s were found in Type 1 diabetes patients in all four CD4+ subsets. Patients showed naive, central memory and Treg TCRB repertoires that appeared more similar than those of healthy donors.

The chain recombines TRBV6-5 with TRBJ2-5; tentatively, D is TRBD1 (5 bases). The sample comprised naive CD4+ T cells from blood. This sequence was found in a woman aged 30 to 39 with type 1 diabetes. The CDR3 sequence: CATAQGRETQYF. The CDR3, as DNA: TGTGCCACTGCGCAGGGTCGAGAGACCCAGTACTTC.